What follows describes a single T cell receptor beta chain. No antigen is known for it. Noted treatment: 19 received Ad26.COV2.S at low or high dose, single or two shots; roughly 5 received placebo; per-sample allocation not given. Sampling was done on day 63 after the first vaccine or placebo injection. An Ad26 vector expressing Wuhan-strain SARS-CoV-2 spike served as the vaccine. Profiling relied on immunoSEQ multiplex PCR, and the TCRdb table lists in-frame clones only, not all of them. The data show roughly 400,000 clones, with 80% to 95% seen just once and about 4.5% held by the top ten. The data originate from a study of Ad26.COV2.S vaccination and SARS-CoV-2 variants. As for the study in general: By the intramuscular route, Ad26.COV2.S was given once, or twice 56 days apart.

Regarding the study as a whole: Non-spike TCR breadth was similar in vaccine and placebo recipients.

This receptor was obtained from a person aged 18-60 years who received the Ad26.COV2.S COVID-19 vaccine or a placebo. This material consisted of peripheral blood, taken in a trial of Ad26.COV2.S vaccine versus placebo.

The CDR3 is CASSLRITYEQYF. Here the CDR3 DNA reads TGTGCCAGCAGTTTAAGGATTACCTACGAGCAGTACTTC. This chain connects TRBV12-3 or TRBV12-4 to TRBJ2-7; no firm D call. This CDR3 has 13 residues. V was pared by 2 bases and J by 2 bases, with 7 bases between.